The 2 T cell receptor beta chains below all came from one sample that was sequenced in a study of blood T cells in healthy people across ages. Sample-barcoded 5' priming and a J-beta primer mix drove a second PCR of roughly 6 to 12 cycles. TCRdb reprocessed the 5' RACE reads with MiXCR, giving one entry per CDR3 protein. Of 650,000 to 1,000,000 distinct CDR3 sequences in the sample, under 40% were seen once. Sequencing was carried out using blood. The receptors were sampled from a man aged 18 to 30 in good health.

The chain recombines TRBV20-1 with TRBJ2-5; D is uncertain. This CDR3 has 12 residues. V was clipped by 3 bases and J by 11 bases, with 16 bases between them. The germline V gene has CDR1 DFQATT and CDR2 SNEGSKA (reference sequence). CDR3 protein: CSARLGYDEQYF. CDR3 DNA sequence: TGCAGTGCTAGGTTGGGATACGATGAGCAGTACTTC.

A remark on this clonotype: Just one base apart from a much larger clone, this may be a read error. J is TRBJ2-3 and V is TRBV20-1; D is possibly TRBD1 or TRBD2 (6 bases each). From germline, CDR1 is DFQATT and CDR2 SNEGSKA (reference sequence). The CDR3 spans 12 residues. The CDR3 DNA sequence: TGCAGTGCTCACCGGGGGCGGGATACGCGGTATTTT. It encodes CSAHRGRDTRYF.